Reported below is one T cell receptor beta chain. This sample is part of a study of blood T cell repertoires in COVID-19. For the study at large: T cells, B-cell-depleted T cells, or PBMCs supplied cDNA or gDNA.

The length of the CDR3 is 16 residues. Trimming pared 3 bases from V and 3 bases from J, leaving 18 bases between. CDR1 and CDR2 from the germline V gene are SGHNT and YYREEE (reference sequence). Sequenced by immunoSEQ multiplex PCR; TCRdb stores in-frame clones only, minus some. The repertoire holds about 330,000 clones, more than 70% seen once, with 1% to 1.5% in the top ten. This TCR was recovered from a woman in her 50s with acute or convalescent COVID-19. The gene calls are TRBV5-4 and TRBJ1-1; D is perhaps TRBD1 (6 bases). Input material: peripheral blood. The CDR3 DNA sequence: TGTGCCAGCAGCTCCATCCATGGGGGCGTCGACACTGAAGCTTTCTTT. Translation: CASSSIHGGVDTEAFF.